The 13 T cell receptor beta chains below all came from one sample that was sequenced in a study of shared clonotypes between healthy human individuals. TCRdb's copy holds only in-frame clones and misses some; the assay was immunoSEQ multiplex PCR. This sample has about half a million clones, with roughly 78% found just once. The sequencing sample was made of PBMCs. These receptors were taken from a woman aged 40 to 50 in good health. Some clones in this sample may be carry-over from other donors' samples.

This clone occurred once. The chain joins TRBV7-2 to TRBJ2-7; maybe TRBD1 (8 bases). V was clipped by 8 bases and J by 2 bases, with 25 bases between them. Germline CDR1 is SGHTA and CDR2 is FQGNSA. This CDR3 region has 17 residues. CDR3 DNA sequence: TGTGCCAGCTCCCAGGGGGCCCTTTTAGCGGGTGCCTACGAGCAGTACTTC. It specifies CASSQGALLAGAYEQYF.

The CDR3 spells CASSSIGEQFF. The CDR3 bases are TGTGCCAGCAGCTCGATAGGTGAGCAGTTCTTC. The V call is TRBV7-6, the J call TRBJ2-1; D unresolved. The CDR3 contains 11 residues. Between the trimmed V and J ends, which lost 4 bases and 9 bases, there was a span of 7 bases. From germline, CDR1 is SGHVS and CDR2 FNYEAQ.

The CDR3 DNA reads as TGTGCCAGCTCTTACAGGGCCCTACCGGGGGAGCAGTACTTC. This sequence encodes CASSYRALPGEQYF. The chain is built from TRBV18 and TRBJ2-7, with D possibly being TRBD1 (6 bases). Trimming shortened V by 6 bases and J by 7 bases, and 19 bases separated the two germline ends. Germline CDR1 is KGHSH and CDR2 is LQKENI. This CDR3 spans 14 amino acids.

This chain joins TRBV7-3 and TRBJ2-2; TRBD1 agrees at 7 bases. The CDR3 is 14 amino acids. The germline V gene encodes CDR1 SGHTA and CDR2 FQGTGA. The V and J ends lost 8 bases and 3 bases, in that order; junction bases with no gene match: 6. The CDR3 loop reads CASRTGGYTGELFF. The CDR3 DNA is TGTGCCAGCCGGACAGGTGGTTACACCGGGGAGCTGTTTTTT. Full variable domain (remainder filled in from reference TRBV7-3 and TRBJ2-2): GAGVSQTPSNKVTEKGKYVELRCDPISGHTALYWYRQSLGQGPEFLIYFQGTGAADDSGLPNDRFFAVRPEGSVSTLKIQRTERGDSAVYLCASRTGGYTGELFFGEGSRLTVL.

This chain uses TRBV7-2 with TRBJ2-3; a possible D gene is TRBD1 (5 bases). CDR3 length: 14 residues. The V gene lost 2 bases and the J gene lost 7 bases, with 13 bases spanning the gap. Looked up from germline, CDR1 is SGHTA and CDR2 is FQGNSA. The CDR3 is CASSLLSGPNTQYF. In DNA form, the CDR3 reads TGTGCCAGCAGCTTATTGTCAGGGCCGAATACGCAGTATTTT.

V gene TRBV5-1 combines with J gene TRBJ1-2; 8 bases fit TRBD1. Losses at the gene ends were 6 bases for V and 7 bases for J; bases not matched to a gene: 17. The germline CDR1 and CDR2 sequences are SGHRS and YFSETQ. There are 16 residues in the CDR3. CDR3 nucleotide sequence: TGCGCCAGCAATACCGAGACAGGGGAAGGTTGGCGTGGCTACACCTTC. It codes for CASNTETGEGWRGYTF.

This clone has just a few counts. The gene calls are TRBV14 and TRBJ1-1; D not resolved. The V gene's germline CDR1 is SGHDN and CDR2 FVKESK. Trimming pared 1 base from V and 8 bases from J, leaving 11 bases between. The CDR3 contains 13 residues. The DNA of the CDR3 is TGTGCCAGCAGCCAAGGGCCCGGCACAGAAGCTTTCTTT. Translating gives CASSQGPGTEAFF.

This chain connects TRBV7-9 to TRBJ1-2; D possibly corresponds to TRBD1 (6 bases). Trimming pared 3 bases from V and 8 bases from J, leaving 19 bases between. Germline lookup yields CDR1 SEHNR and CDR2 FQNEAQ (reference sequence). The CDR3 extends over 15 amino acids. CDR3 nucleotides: TGTGCCAGCAGCTTGGGAATAGACAGGTCCGACGGCTACACCTTC. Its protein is CASSLGIDRSDGYTF.

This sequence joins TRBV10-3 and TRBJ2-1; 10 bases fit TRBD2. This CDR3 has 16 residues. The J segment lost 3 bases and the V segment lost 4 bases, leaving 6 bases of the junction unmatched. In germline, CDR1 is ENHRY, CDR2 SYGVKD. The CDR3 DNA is TGTGCCATCAGTGGCACTCTAGCGGGAGACTACAATGAGCAGTTCTTC. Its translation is CAISGTLAGDYNEQFF.

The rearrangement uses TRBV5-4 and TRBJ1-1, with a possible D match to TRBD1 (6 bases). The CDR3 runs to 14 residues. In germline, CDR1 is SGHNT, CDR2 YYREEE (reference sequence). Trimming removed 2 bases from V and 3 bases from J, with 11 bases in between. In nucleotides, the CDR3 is TGTGCCAGCAGCTTACAGGGAGGAGACACTGAAGCTTTCTTT. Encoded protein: CASSLQGGDTEAFF.

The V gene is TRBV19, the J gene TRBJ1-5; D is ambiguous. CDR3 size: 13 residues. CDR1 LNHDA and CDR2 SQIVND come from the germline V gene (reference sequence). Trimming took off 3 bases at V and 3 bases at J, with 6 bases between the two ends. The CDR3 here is CASSIQVNQPQHF. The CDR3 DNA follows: TGTGCCAGTAGTATTCAGGTCAATCAGCCCCAGCATTTT.

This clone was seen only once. CDR3 nucleotides: TGCGCCAGCAGCTTGGCCGTGGGTCTTAACGCTGAAGCTTTCTTT. Residues: CASSLAVGLNAEAFF. The chain carries TRBV5-1 and TRBJ1-1; D not certain. Germline V CDR1 and CDR2: SGHRS, YFSETQ. Trimming shortened V by 0 bases and J by 6 bases, and 15 bases separated the two germline ends. The CDR3 totals 15 residues.

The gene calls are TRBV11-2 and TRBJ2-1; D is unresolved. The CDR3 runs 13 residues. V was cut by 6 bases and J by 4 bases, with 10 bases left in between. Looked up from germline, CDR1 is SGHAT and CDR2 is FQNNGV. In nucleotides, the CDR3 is TGTGCCAGCAGTTCAGACTCATACAATGAGCAGTTCTTC. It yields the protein CASSSDSYNEQFF.